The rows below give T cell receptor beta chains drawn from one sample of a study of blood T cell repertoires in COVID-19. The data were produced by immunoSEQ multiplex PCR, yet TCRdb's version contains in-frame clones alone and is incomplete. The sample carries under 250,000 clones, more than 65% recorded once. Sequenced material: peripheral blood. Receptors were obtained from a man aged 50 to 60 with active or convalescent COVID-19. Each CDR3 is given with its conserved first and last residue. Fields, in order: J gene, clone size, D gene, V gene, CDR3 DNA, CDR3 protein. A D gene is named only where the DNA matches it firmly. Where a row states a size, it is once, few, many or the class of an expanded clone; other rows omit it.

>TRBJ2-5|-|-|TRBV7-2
TGTGCCAGCAGCTTACGGACAGCCCAAGAGACCCAGTACTTC
CASSLRTAQETQYF
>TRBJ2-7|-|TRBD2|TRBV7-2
TGTGCCAGCAGGGGAGCGGGAGCGGGCTACGAGCAGTACTTC
CASRGAGAGYEQYF
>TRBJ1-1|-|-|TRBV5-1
TGCGCCAGCAGCTTGGCTCAGTCCACTGAAGCTTTCTTT
CASSLAQSTEAFF
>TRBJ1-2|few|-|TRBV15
TGTGCCACCAGCAGAGTAGGAGGCATGGCGGGATATGGCTACACCTTC
CATSRVGGMAGYGYTF
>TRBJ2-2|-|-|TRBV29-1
TGCAGCGTGAGTCTCCGGAACACCGGGGAGCTGTTTTTT
CSVSLRNTGELFF
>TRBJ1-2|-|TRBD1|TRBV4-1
TGCGCCAGCAGCGAATCGTCGGGACAGAATTATGGCTACACCTTC
CASSESSGQNYGYTF
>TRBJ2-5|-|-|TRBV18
TGTGCCAGCTCAGCCACTATCGCCCGGGAGACCCAGTACTTC
CASSATIARETQYF
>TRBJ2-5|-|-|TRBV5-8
TGTGCCACTACCCGTGGGGCAGTCCAAGAGACCCAGTACTTC
CATTRGAVQETQYF
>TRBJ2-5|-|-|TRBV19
TGTGCCAGTAGTAGCCTAGGGGTTTCAGAGACCCAGTACTTC
CASSSLGVSETQYF
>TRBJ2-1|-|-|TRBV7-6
TGTGCCAGCAGCTTAATGGCGGGAAGCTCCTACAATGAGCAGTTCTTC
CASSLMAGSSYNEQFF
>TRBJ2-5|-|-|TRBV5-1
TGCGCCAGCAGCTTCCCCAGGGGACAAGAGACCCAGTACTTC
CASSFPRGQETQYF
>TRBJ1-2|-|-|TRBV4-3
TGCGCCAGCAGCCAGGTCGTAGACTCCCTTGAGGGCTACACCTTC
CASSQVVDSLEGYTF
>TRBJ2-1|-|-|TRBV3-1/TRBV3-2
TGTGCCAGCAGCCGCAGTGTTGCGGAGGGGTACAATGAGCAGTTCTTC
CASSRSVAEGYNEQFF
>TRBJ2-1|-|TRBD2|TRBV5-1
TGCGCCAGCAGCTTGGGACTAGCGGGCACGCCAATAAACAATGAGCAGTTCTTC
CASSLGLAGTPINNEQFF
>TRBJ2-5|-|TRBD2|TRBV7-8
TGTGCCAGCAGTATAGCGGGGGCCCAGGAGACCCAGTACTTC
CASSIAGAQETQYF
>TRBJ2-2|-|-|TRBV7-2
TGTGCCAGCAGCGCAGGATCAGGGGACACCGGGGAGCTGTTTTTT
CASSAGSGDTGELFF
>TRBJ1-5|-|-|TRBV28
TGTGCCAGCAGTGCCCACACAGGCGGGGCCGATCAGCCCCAGCATTTT
CASSAHTGGADQPQHF
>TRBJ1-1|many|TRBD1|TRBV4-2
TGTGCCAGCAGCCAAGAAAGGGGGCGGGTGAACACTGAAGCTTTCTTT
CASSQERGRVNTEAFF